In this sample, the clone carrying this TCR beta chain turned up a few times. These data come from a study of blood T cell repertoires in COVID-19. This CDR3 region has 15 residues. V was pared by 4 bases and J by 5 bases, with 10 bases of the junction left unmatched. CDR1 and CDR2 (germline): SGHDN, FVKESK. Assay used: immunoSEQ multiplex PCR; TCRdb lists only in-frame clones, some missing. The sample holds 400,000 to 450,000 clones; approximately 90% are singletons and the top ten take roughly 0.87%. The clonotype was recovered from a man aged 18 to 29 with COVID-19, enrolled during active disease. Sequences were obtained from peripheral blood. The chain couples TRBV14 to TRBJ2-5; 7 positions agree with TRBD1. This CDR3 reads CASSLPETGEETQYF. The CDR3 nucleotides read TGTGCCAGCAGCCTACCCGAAACAGGGGAGGAGACCCAGTACTTC.